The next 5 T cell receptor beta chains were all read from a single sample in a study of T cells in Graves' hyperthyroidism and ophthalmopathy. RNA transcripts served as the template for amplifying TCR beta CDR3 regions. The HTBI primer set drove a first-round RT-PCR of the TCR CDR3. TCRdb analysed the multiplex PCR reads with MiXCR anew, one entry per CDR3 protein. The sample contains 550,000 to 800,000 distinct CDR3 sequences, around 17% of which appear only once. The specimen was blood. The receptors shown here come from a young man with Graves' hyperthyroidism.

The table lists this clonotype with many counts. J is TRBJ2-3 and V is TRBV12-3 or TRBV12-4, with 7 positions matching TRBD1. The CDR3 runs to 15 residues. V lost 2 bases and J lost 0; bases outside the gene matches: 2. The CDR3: CASSLIQGSTDTQYF. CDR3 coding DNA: TGTGCCAGCAGTTTAATACAGGGGAGCACAGATACGCAGTATTTT.

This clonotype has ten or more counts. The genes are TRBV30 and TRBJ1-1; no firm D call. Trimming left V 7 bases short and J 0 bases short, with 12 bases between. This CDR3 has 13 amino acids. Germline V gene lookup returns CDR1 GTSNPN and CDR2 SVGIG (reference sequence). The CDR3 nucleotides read TGTGCCTACACCTTTAGTATGAACACTGAAGCTTTCTTT. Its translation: CAYTFSMNTEAFF.

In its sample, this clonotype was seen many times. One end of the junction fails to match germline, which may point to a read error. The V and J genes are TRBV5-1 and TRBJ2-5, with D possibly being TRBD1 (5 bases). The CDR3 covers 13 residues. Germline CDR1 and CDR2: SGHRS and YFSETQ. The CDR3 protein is CASSLGSGETQYF. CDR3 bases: TGTGCCAGCAGTCTAGGGTCAGGGGAGACCCAGTACTTC.

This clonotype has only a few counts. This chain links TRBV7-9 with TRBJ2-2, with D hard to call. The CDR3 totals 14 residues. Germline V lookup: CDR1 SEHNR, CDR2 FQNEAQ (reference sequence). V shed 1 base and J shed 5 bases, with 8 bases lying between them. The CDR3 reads CASSLVGMTGELFF. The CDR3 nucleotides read TGTGCCAGCAGCTTAGTGGGAATGACCGGGGAGCTGTTTTTT.

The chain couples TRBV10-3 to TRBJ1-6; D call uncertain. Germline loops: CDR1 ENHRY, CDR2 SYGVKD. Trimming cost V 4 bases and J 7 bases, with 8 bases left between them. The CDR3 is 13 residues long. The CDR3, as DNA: TGTGCCATCAGTGTCGGGGTAAATTCACCCCTCCACTTT. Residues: CAISVGVNSPLHF.